The 29 T cell receptor beta chains given below trace back to one sample, sequenced in a study of blood T cell repertoires in COVID-19. Sequencing used immunoSEQ multiplex PCR; TCRdb keeps in-frame clones, though not all of them. Of about 52,000 clones listed, roughly four fifths were seen once; the top ten hold around a quarter. The sample taken for sequencing was peripheral blood. Receptor source: a woman of 80 years or more with COVID-19, enrolled during active disease.

The rearrangement uses TRBV19 and TRBJ2-7; D remains ambiguous. The CDR3 is made up of 13 amino acids. Between the trimmed V and J ends, which lost 11 bases and 3 bases, there was a span of 17 bases. Looked up from germline, CDR1 is LNHDA and CDR2 is SQIVND (reference sequence). This CDR3 is CAPLWAFYYEQYF. Here the CDR3 DNA reads TGTGCCCCGTTATGGGCTTTTTACTACGAGCAGTACTTC.

With respect to this clone: A read error may produce the germline difference seen at one junction end. Other DNA sequences in the same sample also yield this CDR3. The chain uses TRBV5-4 and TRBJ2-2; D possibly corresponds to TRBD2 (5 bases). This CDR3 has 14 residues. CDR1 is SGHNT and CDR2 is YYREEE in the germline V gene (reference sequence). CDR3 nucleotides: TGTGCCAGTAAAAGCGGTCCGAACACCGGGGAGTTGTTTTTT. As protein: CASKSGPNTGELFF.

This clone was seen a handful of times. The rearrangement joins TRBV3-1 (or the pseudogene TRBV3-2) to TRBJ2-7; 8 nucleotides align to TRBD2. V was pared by 3 bases and J by 8 bases, with 6 bases of the junction left unmatched. Germline CDR1 reads LGHDT; CDR2 reads YNNKEL (reference sequence). The CDR3 consists of 13 residues. The CDR3 DNA follows: TGTGCCAGCAGCCATCCTCGGGGGGGCAAGCAGTACTTC. Its translation is CASSHPRGGKQYF.

This clone was observed a single time. The chain is built from TRBV6-2 or TRBV6-3 and TRBJ2-5, with a possible D match to TRBD1 (6 bases). The CDR3 extends over 13 amino acids. Trimming took off 5 bases at V and 5 bases at J, with 12 bases between the two ends. Per germline, CDR1 MNHEY and CDR2 SVGEGT. CDR3 bases: TGTGCCAGCAGTCTGGACAGTTCGGAGACCCAGTACTTC. The encoded protein is CASSLDSSETQYF.

The CDR3 coding sequence is TGCAGCGTTGGACTAGACCTCGATGAGCAGTTCTTC. Translated: CSVGLDLDEQFF. This rearrangement joins TRBV29-1 to TRBJ2-1; D may be TRBD2 (6 bases). CDR1 and CDR2 (germline): SQVTM, ANQGSEA. V was trimmed by 4 bases and J by 8 bases, leaving 12 bases between them. This CDR3 contains 12 residues.

This clone was seen a handful of times. The chain is built from TRBV27 and TRBJ2-5; TRBD1 matches 8 bases. CDR3 length: 14 amino acids. Per the germline V gene, CDR1 is MNHEY and CDR2 is SMNVEV (reference sequence). Trimming removed 3 bases from V and 5 bases from J; junction bases left unmatched: 5. CDR3 nucleotides: TGTGCCAGCAGTTTGGACAGGGCCGCGGAGACCCAGTACTTC. This gives the protein CASSLDRAAETQYF.

This clone has a handful of counts. J is TRBJ2-7 and V is TRBV7-2, with 7 bases aligning to TRBD2. The germline V gene encodes CDR1 SGHTA and CDR2 FQGNSA. J gave up 2 bases and V 5 bases, and 15 bases lay outside the gene matches. This CDR3 region has 17 residues. CDR3 amino acids: CASSRGVGLAAPYEQYF. For the CDR3, the DNA is TGTGCCAGCAGCCGCGGCGTTGGCCTAGCGGCACCCTACGAGCAGTACTTC.

This chain connects TRBV18 to TRBJ2-1, with 10 bases lining up with TRBD2. J gave up 6 bases and V 6 bases, and 8 bases lay outside the gene matches. This CDR3 comprises 15 residues. Germline loops: CDR1 KGHSH, CDR2 LQKENI. The CDR3 DNA follows: TGTGCCAGCTCCCCTCCTAGCGGGAGCATCAATGAGCAGTTCTTC. It codes for CASSPPSGSINEQFF.

This chain joins TRBV7-8 and TRBJ2-7; 9 bases line up with TRBD2. CDR1 SGHVS and CDR2 FQNEAQ come from the germline V gene. Trimming removed 5 bases from V and 7 bases from J; junction bases left unmatched: 6. The CDR3 totals 13 residues. CDR3 residues: CASSRGRAREQYF. CDR3 DNA: TGTGCCAGCAGCCGCGGGAGGGCTCGTGAGCAGTACTTC.

CDR3 amino acids: CASRTGSGVWTDTQYF. The CDR3 nucleotides read TGTGCCAGCAGAACCGGGTCTGGCGTGTGGACAGATACGCAGTATTTT. V gene TRBV6-6 combines with J gene TRBJ2-3; no reliable D call. Germline V gene lookup returns CDR1 MNHNY and CDR2 SVGAGI (reference sequence). Trimming removed 6 bases at V and 3 bases at J, with 19 bases between. The CDR3 is 16 residues long.

This clone came up once. The chain is built from TRBV4-1 and TRBJ2-7; tentatively, D is TRBD1 (5 bases). Trimming left V 1 base short and J 3 bases short, with 13 bases between. The CDR3 spans 15 residues. Germline V gene sequence: CDR1 MGHRA, CDR2 YSYEKL. Here the CDR3 reads CASSQVLAGNYEQYF. In DNA form, the CDR3 reads TGCGCCAGCAGCCAAGTTTTGGCAGGGAACTACGAGCAGTACTTC.

V usage is TRBV9 and J usage is TRBJ1-3; the D is unclear. This CDR3 spans 14 amino acids. V was cut by 2 bases and J by 0 bases, with 6 bases left in between. Germline V gene data show CDR1 as SGDLS and CDR2 as YYNGEE. CDR3 sequence: CASSVRSSGNTIYF. CDR3 nucleotide sequence: TGTGCCAGCAGCGTTCGTTCCTCTGGAAACACCATATATTTT.

The rearrangement joins TRBV30 to TRBJ2-3, with 8 bases fitting TRBD2. J lost 3 bases, V lost 0 bases, and 8 bases had no gene match. The CDR3 loop spans 16 amino acids. Germline CDR1 and CDR2: GTSNPN and SVGIG (reference sequence). The CDR3 sequence is CAWSVRVGRATDTQYF. The CDR3 DNA reads TGTGCCTGGAGTGTACGAGTCGGGAGGGCTACAGATACGCAGTATTTT.

A single count supports this clone. The V and J genes are TRBV5-5 and TRBJ1-4; possibly TRBD1 for D (6 bases). CDR3 length equals 14 residues. Germline V CDR1 and CDR2: SGHKS, YYEKEE (reference sequence). Trimming removed 4 bases from V and 6 bases from J, with 13 bases in between. The CDR3 spells CASSTGIFDEKLFF. CDR3 coding DNA: TGTGCCAGCAGCACAGGGATTTTCGATGAAAAACTGTTTTTT.

The chain carries TRBV30 and TRBJ2-7, with D unclear. The germline V gene encodes CDR1 GTSNPN and CDR2 SVGIG (reference sequence). The CDR3 consists of 12 residues. Trimming removed 0 bases at V and 4 bases at J, with 7 bases between. CDR3 DNA: TGTGCCTGGAGTGTTAGTCGGTACGAGCAGTACTTC. This codes for CAWSVSRYEQYF.

This chain joins TRBV3-1 (or the pseudogene TRBV3-2) and TRBJ2-1; 14 positions match TRBD2. V dropped 5 bases and J dropped 8; count of bases not matched to a gene: 20. Germline V gene data show CDR1 as LGHDT and CDR2 as YNNKEL (reference sequence). The CDR3 consists of 20 residues. The CDR3 spells CASSDRLPGLAGVGRDEQFF. The CDR3 DNA sequence: TGTGCCAGCAGCGATCGCTTACCGGGACTAGCGGGAGTGGGACGTGATGAGCAGTTCTTC.

The V gene is TRBV5-4, the J gene TRBJ2-7, with a weak D call TRBD2 (8 bases). This CDR3 region has 16 residues. Germline loops: CDR1 SGHNT, CDR2 YYREEE (reference sequence). Trimming removed 5 bases from V and 2 bases from J, with 20 bases in between. Here the CDR3 reads CASRGPGLGGTYEQYF. CDR3 DNA sequence: TGTGCCAGCAGGGGGCCGGGACTAGGGGGCACCTACGAGCAGTACTTC.

J is TRBJ1-2 and V is TRBV28; tentatively, D is TRBD1 (5 bases). In germline, CDR1 is MDHEN, CDR2 SYDVKM. Trimming pared 7 bases from V and 5 bases from J, leaving 23 bases between. CDR3 length equals 16 residues. In DNA, the CDR3 is TGTGCCAGCAAAACAGGCGTTCCCGGCGTATTGTATGGCTACACCTTC. Translating gives CASKTGVPGVLYGYTF.

In this sample, this clone turned up once. The chain employs TRBV7-2 and TRBJ2-7; a possible D gene is TRBD1 (7 bases). V lost 2 bases, J lost 1 base, and 15 bases lay in between. CDR3 length: 16 residues. Germline CDR1 and CDR2: SGHTA and FQGNSA. The CDR3 is CASSLKAAGGSYEQYF. Written as DNA, the CDR3 is TGTGCCAGCAGCTTAAAGGCAGCAGGGGGGTCCTACGAGCAGTACTTC.

The chain employs TRBV10-1 and TRBJ2-1; maybe TRBD2 (6 bases). This CDR3 is built from 15 residues. V was clipped by 4 bases and J by 4 bases, with 14 bases between them. Germline loops: CDR1 WNHNN, CDR2 SYGVQD (reference sequence). DNA for the CDR3: TGCGCCAGCAGTGCTCCGGGAGTGAAGTACAATGAGCAGTTCTTC. Protein product: CASSAPGVKYNEQFF.

J is TRBJ2-1 and V is TRBV24-1; possible D gene TRBD2, 6 bases. From germline, CDR1 is KGHDR and CDR2 SFDVKD. The CDR3 length is 16 residues. Trimming pared 4 bases from V and 0 bases from J, leaving 12 bases between. The CDR3 nucleotides read TGTGCCACCAGTGACATAGCGGTGAGCTCCTACAATGAGCAGTTCTTC. This gives the protein CATSDIAVSSYNEQFF.

The chain has TRBV6-5 and TRBJ2-2; 8 bases fit TRBD2. The CDR3 is 16 amino acids. The V gene end was trimmed by 0 bases and the J gene end by 7 bases; junction bases not matched to a gene: 7. Germline V gene sequence: CDR1 MNHEY, CDR2 SVGAGI. CDR3 nucleotides: TGTGCCAGCAGTTACTCGTGGCGGGAGGTGGGCGGGGAGCTGTTTTTT. Translating it yields CASSYSWREVGGELFF.

The chain combines TRBV7-3 with TRBJ2-1; D is possibly TRBD2 (6 bases). The CDR3 covers 13 residues. CDR1 is SGHTA and CDR2 is FQGTGA in the germline V gene. V gave up 3 bases and J gave up 6 bases, with 9 bases separating them. This CDR3 reads CASSFLSGNEQFF. The CDR3 region has the DNA TGTGCCAGCAGCTTCCTTAGCGGCAATGAGCAGTTCTTC.

The sample holds a few counts of this clone. The chain employs TRBV5-1 and TRBJ1-3, with D perhaps matching TRBD1 (5 bases). CDR3 length equals 14 residues. Trimming removed 4 bases from V and 0 bases from J, with 8 bases in between. CDR1 SGHRS and CDR2 YFSETQ come from the germline V gene. CDR3 sequence reads: CASSQDNSGNTIYF. The CDR3, as DNA: TGCGCCAGCAGCCAGGACAACTCTGGAAACACCATATATTTT.

This sequence joins TRBV6-5 and TRBJ2-5, with TRBD1 identical over 9 bases. Losses at the gene ends were 0 bases for V and 0 bases for J; bases not matched to a gene: 2. This CDR3 has 16 residues. Germline CDR1 MNHEY, CDR2 SVGAGI. The CDR3 loop reads CASSYSGTGYQETQYF. The CDR3 bases are TGTGCCAGCAGTTACTCGGGGACAGGGTACCAAGAGACCCAGTACTTC.

This sequence joins TRBV19 and TRBJ2-7; a possible D gene is TRBD1 (6 bases). The CDR3 is 14 amino acids. Germline CDR1 and CDR2: LNHDA and SQIVND (reference sequence). V lost 4 bases and J lost 2, with 12 bases in between. This chain's CDR3 is CASSKGRGTYEQYF. In DNA, the CDR3 is TGTGCCAGTAGTAAGGGCAGGGGCACCTACGAGCAGTACTTC.

V usage is TRBV30 and J usage is TRBJ2-7, with a tentative D call TRBD2 (6 bases). The CDR3 has 13 amino acids. V gave up 5 bases and J gave up 2 bases, with 13 bases separating them. Per germline, CDR1 GTSNPN and CDR2 SVGIG (reference sequence). The CDR3 loop reads CAWLQGGTYEQYF. The CDR3 DNA reads as TGTGCCTGGCTACAAGGCGGGACCTACGAGCAGTACTTC.

The chain carries TRBV11-1 and TRBJ2-7, with D perhaps TRBD2 (6 bases). CDR1 is SGHAT and CDR2 is FQDESV in the germline V gene (reference sequence). The ends were cut back, 1 base at V and 3 bases at J, with 10 bases in the middle. CDR3 length: 14 residues. CDR3 sequence reads: CASSLVAGIYEQYF. DNA of the CDR3: TGTGCCAGCAGCTTAGTTGCGGGGATCTACGAGCAGTACTTC.

This chain connects TRBV19 to TRBJ1-4; weak D call: TRBD1 (5 bases). From germline, CDR1 is LNHDA and CDR2 SQIVND (reference sequence). This CDR3 region has 14 residues. Trimming pared 7 bases from V and 4 bases from J, leaving 13 bases between. The CDR3: CASNNQGYNEKLFF. CDR3 DNA: TGTGCCAGTAACAACCAGGGCTATAATGAAAAACTGTTTTTT.